Each of the 8 T cell receptor beta chains below was sequenced from the same sample in a study of T cells in Graves' hyperthyroidism and ophthalmopathy. TCR beta CDR3 sequences were amplified from RNA transcripts. A first-round RT-PCR of the TCR CDR3 used the HTBI primer set. TCRdb reprocessed the multiplex PCR reads with MiXCR, giving one entry per CDR3 protein. The sample lists 600,000 or so distinct CDR3 sequences, approximately 14% seen once, with about 6.6% in the top ten. The sequenced material came from blood. These TCRs come from a woman aged 18-30 years with Graves' ophthalmopathy.

In its sample, this clonotype was seen many times. This rearrangement joins TRBV18 to TRBJ2-2, with D perhaps TRBD1 (6 bases). The length of the CDR3 is 14 residues. The germline V and J ends were trimmed by 2 bases and 7 bases, with 11 bases remaining between them. The germline CDR1 and CDR2 sequences are KGHSH and LQKENI. DNA of the CDR3: TGTGCCAGCTCACCAGGACAGTTGGGCGGGGAGCTGTTTTTT. Protein: CASSPGQLGGELFF.

This clonotype showed up many times. V usage is TRBV5-1 and J usage is TRBJ1-2; TRBD1 aligns across 7 bases. The CDR3 length is 14 residues. Trimming removed 4 bases from V and 7 bases from J; junction bases left unmatched: 10. Germline-derived CDR1 and CDR2 are SGHRS and YFSETQ. In DNA, the CDR3 is TGCGCCAGCAGCGGACAGGACACTTGGGGTGGCTACACCTTC. Amino acid sequence: CASSGQDTWGGYTF.

This clonotype was observed many times. V and J are TRBV5-1 and TRBJ2-1; D might be TRBD1 (6 bases). The V gene's germline CDR1 is SGHRS and CDR2 YFSETQ. The CDR3 has 14 amino acids. V lost 4 bases and J lost 7, with 15 bases in between. The CDR3 here is CASSGRGPTNEQFF. As DNA, the CDR3 is TGCGCCAGCAGCGGCAGGGGTCCGACAAATGAGCAGTTCTTC.

This clonotype was recorded at least ten times. The J gene is TRBJ1-1, the V gene TRBV12-3 or TRBV12-4, with 7 bases matching TRBD1. J was trimmed by 1 base and V by 3 bases; bases with no gene match: 2. The CDR3 totals 14 residues. This CDR3 is CASSFWTGNTEAFF. The CDR3 DNA is TGTGCCAGCAGTTTTTGGACAGGGAACACTGAAGCTTTCTTT.

This clonotype was picked up a small number of times. This chain uses TRBV5-1 with TRBJ2-7; 7 bases agree with TRBD2. There are 14 residues in the CDR3. V lost 0 bases, J lost 5 bases, and 5 bases stayed unmatched. The germline CDR1 and CDR2 sequences are SGHRS and YFSETQ. The CDR3: CASSLEGGVNEQYF. CDR3 DNA: TGCGCCAGCAGCTTGGAGGGAGGGGTAAACGAGCAGTACTTC.

J is TRBJ2-3 and V is TRBV10-3; TRBD2 matches at 7 bases. CDR3 length: 15 amino acids. After removal of 3 bases from V and 2 bases from J, the junction contained 5 bases not matched to a gene. Germline V gives CDR1 ENHRY, CDR2 SYGVKD. CDR3 nucleotide sequence: TGTGCCATCAGTGAATCTAGCGGAACCACAGATACGCAGTATTTT. It yields the protein CAISESSGTTDTQYF.

The sample holds a few counts of this clonotype. The chain is built from TRBV27 and TRBJ2-1; 9 bases fit TRBD1. Germline V gives CDR1 MNHEY, CDR2 SMNVEV (reference sequence). The CDR3 is 15 residues long. The J segment lost 8 bases and the V segment lost 7 bases, leaving 12 bases of the junction unmatched. The DNA for the CDR3 is TGTGCCAGCACCCCTGGGACAGGGCCCGAGGATGAGCAGTTCTTC. This gives the protein CASTPGTGPEDEQFF.

This clonotype was seen ten or more times. The chain recombines TRBV7-8 with TRBJ2-2, with D uncertain. V gave up 2 bases and J gave up 3 bases, with 13 bases separating them. The CDR3 contains 16 residues. Germline CDR1 SGHVS, CDR2 FQNEAQ. CDR3 protein: CASSLHGRRDTGELFF. The CDR3 nucleotides are TGTGCCAGCAGCTTACACGGCAGGAGAGACACCGGGGAGCTGTTTTTT.